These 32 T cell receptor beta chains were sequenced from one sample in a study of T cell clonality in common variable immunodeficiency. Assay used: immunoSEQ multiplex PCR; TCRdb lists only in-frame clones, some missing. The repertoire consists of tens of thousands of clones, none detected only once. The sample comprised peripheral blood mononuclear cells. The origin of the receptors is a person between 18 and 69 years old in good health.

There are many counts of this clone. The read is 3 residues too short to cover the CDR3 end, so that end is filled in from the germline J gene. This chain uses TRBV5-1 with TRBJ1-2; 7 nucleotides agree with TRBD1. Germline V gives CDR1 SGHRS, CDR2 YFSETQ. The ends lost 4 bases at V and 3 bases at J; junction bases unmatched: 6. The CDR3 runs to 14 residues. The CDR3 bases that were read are TGCGCCAGCAGCCCGGGACAGAAAGACTATGGC. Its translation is CASSPGQKDYG. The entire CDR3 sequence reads CASSPGQKDYGYTF.

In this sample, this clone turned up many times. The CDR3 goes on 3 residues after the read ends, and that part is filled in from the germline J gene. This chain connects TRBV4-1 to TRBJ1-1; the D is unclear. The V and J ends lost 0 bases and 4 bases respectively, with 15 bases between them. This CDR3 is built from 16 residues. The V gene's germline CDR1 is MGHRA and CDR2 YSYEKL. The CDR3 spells CASSQEGSVRVTEAFF. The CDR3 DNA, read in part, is TGCGCCAGCAGCCAAGAAGGGTCCGTAAGAGTCACTGAA.

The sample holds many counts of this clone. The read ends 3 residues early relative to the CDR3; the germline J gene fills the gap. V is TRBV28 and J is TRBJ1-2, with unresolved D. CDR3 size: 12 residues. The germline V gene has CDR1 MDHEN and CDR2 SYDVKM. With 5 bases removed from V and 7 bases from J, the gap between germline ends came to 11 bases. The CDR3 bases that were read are TGTGCCAGCAGTGGCAAAAACACTGGC. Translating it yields CASSGKNTG. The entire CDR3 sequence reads CASSGKNTGYTF.

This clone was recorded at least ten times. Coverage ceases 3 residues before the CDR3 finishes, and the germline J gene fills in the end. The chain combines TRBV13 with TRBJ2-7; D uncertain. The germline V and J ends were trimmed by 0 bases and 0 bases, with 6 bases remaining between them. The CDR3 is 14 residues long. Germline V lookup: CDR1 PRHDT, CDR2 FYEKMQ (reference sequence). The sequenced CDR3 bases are TGTGCCAGCAGCTTAGGGCAGTCCTCCTACGAG. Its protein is CASSLGQSSYE. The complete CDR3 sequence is CASSLGQSSYEQYF. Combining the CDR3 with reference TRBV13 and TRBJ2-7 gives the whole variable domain AAGVIQSPRHLIKEKRETATLKCYPIPRHDTVYWYQQGPGQDPQFLISFYEKMQSDKGSIPDRFSAQQFSDYHSELNMSSLELGDSALYFCASSLGQSSYEQYFGPGTRLTVT.

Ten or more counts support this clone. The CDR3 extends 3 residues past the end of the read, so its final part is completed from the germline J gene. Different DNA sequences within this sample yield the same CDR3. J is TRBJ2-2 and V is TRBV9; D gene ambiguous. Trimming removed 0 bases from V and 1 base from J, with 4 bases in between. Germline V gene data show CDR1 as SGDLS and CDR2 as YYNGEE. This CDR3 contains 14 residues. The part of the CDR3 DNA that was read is TGTGCCAGCAGCGTAGGCGGGAACACCGGGGAG. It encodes CASSVGGNTGE. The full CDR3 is CASSVGGNTGELFF.

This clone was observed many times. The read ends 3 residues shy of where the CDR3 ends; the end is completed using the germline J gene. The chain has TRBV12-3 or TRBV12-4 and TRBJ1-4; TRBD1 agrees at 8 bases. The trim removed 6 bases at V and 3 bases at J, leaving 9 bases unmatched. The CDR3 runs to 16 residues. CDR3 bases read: TGTGCCAGCAGATCAGGGGGCACAGTGGCTAATGAAAAA. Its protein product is CASRSGGTVANEK. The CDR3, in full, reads CASRSGGTVANEKLFF.

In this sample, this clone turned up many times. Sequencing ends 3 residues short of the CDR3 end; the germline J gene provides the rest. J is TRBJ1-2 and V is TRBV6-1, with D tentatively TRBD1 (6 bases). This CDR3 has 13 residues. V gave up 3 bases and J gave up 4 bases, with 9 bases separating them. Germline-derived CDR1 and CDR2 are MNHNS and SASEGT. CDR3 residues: CASSDTGTYGYTF. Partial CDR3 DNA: TGTGCCAGCAGTGACACAGGGACCTATGGC.

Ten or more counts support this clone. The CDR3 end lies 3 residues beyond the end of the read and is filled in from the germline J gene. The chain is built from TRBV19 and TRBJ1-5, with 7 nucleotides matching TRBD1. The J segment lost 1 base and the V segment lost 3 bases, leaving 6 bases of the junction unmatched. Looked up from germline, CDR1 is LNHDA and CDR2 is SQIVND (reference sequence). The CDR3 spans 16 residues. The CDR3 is CASSIWTGSSNQPQHF. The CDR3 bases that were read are TGTGCCAGTAGTATTTGGACAGGCAGCAGCAATCAGCCC.

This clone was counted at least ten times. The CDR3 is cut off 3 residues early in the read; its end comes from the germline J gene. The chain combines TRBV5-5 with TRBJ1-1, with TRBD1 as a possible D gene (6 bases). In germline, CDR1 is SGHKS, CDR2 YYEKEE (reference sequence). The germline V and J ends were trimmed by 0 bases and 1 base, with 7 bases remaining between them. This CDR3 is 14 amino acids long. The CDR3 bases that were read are TGTGCCAGCAGCTTGGTAGGGGGGAACACTGAA. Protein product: CASSLVGGNTE. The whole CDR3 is CASSLVGGNTEAFF.

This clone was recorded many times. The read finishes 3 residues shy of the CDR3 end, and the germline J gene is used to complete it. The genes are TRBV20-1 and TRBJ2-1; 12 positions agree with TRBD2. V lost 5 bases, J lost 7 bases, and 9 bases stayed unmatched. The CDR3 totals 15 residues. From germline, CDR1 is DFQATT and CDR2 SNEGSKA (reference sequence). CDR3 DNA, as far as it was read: TGCAGTGCTGTGTCTAGCGGGAGGGCCGTGAATGAG. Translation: CSAVSSGRAVNE. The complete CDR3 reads CSAVSSGRAVNEQFF.

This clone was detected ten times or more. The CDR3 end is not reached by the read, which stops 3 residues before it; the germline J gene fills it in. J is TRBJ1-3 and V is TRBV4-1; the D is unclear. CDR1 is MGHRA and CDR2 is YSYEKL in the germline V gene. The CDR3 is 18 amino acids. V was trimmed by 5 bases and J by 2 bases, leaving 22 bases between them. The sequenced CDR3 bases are TGCGCCAGCAGCGACGGATTACGGGGATCTCTCGCTGGAAACACC. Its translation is CASSDGLRGSLAGNT. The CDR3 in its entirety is CASSDGLRGSLAGNTIYF.

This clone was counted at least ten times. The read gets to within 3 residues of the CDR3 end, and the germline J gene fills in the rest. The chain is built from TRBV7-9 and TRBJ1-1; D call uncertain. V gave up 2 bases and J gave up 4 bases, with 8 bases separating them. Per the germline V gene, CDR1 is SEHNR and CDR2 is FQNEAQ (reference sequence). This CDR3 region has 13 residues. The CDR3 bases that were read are TGTGCCAGCAGCTTAAGTCTAGGCACTGAA. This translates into CASSLSLGTE. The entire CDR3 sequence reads CASSLSLGTEAFF.

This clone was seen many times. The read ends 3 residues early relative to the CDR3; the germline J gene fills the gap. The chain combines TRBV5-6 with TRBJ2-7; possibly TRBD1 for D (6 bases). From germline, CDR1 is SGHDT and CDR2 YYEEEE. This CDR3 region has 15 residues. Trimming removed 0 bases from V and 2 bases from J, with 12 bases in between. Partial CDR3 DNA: TGTGCCAGCAGCTTGGGAGGGGGTTATACCTACGAG. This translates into CASSLGGGYTYE. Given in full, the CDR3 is CASSLGGGYTYEQYF.

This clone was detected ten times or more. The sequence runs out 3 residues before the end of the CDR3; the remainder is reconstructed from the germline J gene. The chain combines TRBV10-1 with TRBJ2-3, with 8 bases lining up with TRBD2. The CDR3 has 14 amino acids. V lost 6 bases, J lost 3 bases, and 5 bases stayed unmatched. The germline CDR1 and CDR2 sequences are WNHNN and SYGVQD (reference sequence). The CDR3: CASSPSGRTDTQYF. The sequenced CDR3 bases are TGCGCCAGCAGCCCGAGCGGGAGAACAGATACG.

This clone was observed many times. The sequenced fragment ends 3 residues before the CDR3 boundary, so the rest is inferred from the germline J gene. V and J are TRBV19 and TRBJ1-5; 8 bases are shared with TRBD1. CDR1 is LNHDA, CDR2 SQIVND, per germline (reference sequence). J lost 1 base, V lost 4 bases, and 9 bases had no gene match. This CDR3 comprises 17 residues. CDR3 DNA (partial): TGTGCCAGTAGTACCACCGGGACAGGCCCGAGCAATCAGCCC. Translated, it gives CASSTTGTGPSNQP. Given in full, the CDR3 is CASSTTGTGPSNQPQHF.

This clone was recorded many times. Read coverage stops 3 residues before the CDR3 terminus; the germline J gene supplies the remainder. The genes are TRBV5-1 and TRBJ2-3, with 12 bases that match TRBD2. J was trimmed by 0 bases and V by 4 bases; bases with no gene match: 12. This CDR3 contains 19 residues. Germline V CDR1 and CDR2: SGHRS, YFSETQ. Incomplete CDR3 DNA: TGCGCCAGCAGCGGGGGAACTAGCGGGAGGCCCCATAGCACAGATACG. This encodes CASSGGTSGRPHSTDT. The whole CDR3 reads CASSGGTSGRPHSTDTQYF.

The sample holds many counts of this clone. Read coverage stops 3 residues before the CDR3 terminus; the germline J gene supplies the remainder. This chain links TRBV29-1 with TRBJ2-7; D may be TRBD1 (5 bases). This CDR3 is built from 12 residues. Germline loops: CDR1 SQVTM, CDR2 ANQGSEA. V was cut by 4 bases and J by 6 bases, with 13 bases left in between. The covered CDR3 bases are TGCAGCGTTGGCCAGGGTGAGGCCGAG. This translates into CSVGQGEAE. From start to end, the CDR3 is CSVGQGEAEQYF.

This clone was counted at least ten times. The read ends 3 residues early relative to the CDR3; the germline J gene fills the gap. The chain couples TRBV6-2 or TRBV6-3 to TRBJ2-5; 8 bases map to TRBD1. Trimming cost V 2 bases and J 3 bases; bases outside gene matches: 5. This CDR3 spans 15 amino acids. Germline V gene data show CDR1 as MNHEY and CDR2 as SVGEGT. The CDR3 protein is CASSYPLDREETQYF. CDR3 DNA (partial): TGTGCCAGCAGTTACCCCCTGGACAGGGAAGAGACC.

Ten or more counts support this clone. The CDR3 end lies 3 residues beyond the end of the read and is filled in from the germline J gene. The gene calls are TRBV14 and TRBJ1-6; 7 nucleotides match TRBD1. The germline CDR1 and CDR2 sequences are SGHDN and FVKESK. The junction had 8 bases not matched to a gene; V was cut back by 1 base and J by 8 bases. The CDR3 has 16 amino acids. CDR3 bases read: TGTGCCAGCAGCCAAGGACAGGGCCGTACCTATTCACCC. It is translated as CASSQGQGRTYSP. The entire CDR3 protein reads CASSQGQGRTYSPLHF.

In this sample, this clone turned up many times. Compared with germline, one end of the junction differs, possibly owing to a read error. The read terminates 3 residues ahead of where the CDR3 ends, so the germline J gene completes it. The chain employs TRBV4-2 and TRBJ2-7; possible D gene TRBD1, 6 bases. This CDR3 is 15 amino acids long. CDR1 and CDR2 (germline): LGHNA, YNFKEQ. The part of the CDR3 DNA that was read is TGCGCCAGCAGCCAAGATCATGGGGGCCCCTACGAG. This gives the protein CASSQDHGGPYE. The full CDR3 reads CASSQDHGGPYEQYF.

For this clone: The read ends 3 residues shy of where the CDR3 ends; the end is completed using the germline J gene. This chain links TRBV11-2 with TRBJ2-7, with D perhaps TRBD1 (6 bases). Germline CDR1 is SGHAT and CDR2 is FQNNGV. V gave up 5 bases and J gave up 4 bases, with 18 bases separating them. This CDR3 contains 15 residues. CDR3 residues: CASSPSRDTFYEQYF. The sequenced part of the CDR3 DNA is TGTGCCAGCAGCCCCTCTCGGGACACCTTTTACGAG.

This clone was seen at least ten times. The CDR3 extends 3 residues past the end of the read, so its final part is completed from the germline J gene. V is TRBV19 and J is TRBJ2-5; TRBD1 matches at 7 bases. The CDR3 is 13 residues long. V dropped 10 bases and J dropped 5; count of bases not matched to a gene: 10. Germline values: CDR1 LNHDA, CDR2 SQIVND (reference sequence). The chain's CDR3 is CATQRGGSETQYF. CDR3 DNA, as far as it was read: TGTGCCACGCAACGAGGGGGCTCGGAGACC.

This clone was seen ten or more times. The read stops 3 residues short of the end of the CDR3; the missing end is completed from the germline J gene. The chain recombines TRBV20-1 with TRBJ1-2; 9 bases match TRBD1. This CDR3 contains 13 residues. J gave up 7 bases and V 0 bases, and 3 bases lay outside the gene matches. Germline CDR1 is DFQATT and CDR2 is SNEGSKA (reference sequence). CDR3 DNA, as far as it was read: TGCAGTGCTAGAGATGGACAGGGGTCTGGC. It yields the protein CSARDGQGSG. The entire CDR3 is CSARDGQGSGYTF.

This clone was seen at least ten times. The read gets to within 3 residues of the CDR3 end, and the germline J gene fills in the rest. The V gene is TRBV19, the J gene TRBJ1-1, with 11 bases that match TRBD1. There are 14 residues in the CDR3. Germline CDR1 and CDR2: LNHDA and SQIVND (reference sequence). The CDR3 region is CASSIGGQGARAFF. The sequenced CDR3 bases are TGTGCCAGTAGTATAGGAGGACAGGGGGCTCGA.

The CDR3 is CAWTKGSRDGQYF. The CDR3 bases that were read are TGTGCCTGGACAAAGGGGTCAAGGGATGGT. This chain connects TRBV30 to TRBJ2-4; D is perhaps TRBD1 (5 bases). The CDR3 end falls 3 residues outside the read, so it is completed with the germline J gene. CDR3 length: 13 amino acids. Germline V gives CDR1 GTSNPN, CDR2 SVGIG (reference sequence).

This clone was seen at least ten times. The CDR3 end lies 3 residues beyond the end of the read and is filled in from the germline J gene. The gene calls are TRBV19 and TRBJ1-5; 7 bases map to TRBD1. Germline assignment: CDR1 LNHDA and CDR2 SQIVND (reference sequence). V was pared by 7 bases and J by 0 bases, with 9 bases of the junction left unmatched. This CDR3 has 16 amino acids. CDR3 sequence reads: CASTRNRGGSNQPQHF. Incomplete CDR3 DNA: TGTGCCAGTACGCGTAACAGGGGAGGTAGCAATCAGCCC. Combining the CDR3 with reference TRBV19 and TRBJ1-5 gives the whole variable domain DGGITQSPKYLFRKEGQNVTLSCEQNLNHDAMYWYRQDPGQGLRLIYYSQIVNDFQKGDIAEGYSVSREKKESFPLTVTSAQKNPTAFYLCASTRNRGGSNQPQHFGDGTRLSIL.

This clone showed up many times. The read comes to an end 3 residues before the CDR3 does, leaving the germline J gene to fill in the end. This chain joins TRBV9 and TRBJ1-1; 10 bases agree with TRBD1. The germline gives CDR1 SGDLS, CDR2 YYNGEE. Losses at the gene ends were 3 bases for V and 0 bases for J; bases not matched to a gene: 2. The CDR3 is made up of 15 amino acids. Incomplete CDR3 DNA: TGTGCCAGCAGCGGACAGGGGGCGTTGAACACTGAA. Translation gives CASSGQGALNTE. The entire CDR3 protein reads CASSGQGALNTEAFF.

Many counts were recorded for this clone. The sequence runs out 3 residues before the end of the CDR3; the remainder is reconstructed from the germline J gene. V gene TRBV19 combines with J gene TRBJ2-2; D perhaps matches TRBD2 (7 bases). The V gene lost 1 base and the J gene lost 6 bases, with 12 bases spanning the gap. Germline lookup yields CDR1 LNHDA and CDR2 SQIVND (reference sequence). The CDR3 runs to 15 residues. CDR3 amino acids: CASSIGGGGAGELFF. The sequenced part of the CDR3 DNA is TGTGCCAGTAGTATAGGAGGAGGGGGGGCCGGGGAG.

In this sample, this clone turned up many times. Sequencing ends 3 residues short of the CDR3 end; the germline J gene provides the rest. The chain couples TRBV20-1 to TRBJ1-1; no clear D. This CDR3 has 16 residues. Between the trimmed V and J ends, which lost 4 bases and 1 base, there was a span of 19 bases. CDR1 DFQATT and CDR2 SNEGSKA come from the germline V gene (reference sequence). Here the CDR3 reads CSATTQTTTENTEAFF. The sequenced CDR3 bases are TGCAGTGCTACAACACAGACTACCACAGAGAACACTGAA.

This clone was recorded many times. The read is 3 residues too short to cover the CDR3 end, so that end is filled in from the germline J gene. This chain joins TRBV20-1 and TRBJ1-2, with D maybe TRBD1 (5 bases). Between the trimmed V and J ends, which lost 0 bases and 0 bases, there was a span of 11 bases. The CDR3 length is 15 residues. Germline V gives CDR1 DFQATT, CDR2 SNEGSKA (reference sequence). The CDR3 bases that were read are TGCAGTGCTAGAGACGCAGGCAGGGCTAACTATGGC. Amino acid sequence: CSARDAGRANYG. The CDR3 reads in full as CSARDAGRANYGYTF.

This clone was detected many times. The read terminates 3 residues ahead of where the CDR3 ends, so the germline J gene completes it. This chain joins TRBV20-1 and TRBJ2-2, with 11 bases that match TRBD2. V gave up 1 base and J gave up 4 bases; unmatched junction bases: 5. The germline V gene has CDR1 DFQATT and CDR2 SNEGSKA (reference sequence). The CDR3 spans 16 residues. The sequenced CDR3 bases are TGCAGTGCTAGAGCAGGACTAGCGGGTCGCACCGGGGAG. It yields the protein CSARAGLAGRTGE. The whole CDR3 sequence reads CSARAGLAGRTGELFF.

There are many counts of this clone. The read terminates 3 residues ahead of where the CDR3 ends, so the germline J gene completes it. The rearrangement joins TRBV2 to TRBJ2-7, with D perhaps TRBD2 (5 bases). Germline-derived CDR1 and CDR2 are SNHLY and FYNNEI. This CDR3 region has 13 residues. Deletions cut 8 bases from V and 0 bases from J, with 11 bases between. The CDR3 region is CASCSGISYEQYF. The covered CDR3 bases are TGTGCCAGCTGCAGCGGAATCTCCTACGAG.